This is a list of T cell receptor beta chains from one sample in a study of T cells in Graves' hyperthyroidism and ophthalmopathy. TCRdb independently ran MiXCR on the multiplex PCR reads; one entry per CDR3 protein. The sample gives about 600,000 distinct CDR3 sequences, around 15% of which show up once; around 3.3% is in the top ten. The sample comprised blood. The source is a woman aged 40 to 50 with Graves' ophthalmopathy. The CDR3 runs from the conserved cysteine through the conserved F or W.

j_gene: TRBJ2-4; v_gene: TRBV7-2; CDR3aa: CASSYSGVLAKNIQYF
j_gene: TRBJ1-5; v_gene: TRBV2; CDR3aa: CASSPGPRISQPQHF
j_gene: TRBJ2-7; v_gene: TRBV28; CDR3aa: CASSFGGRAVYEQYF
j_gene: TRBJ2-2; v_gene: TRBV6-1; CDR3aa: CASSETGRTGELFF
j_gene: TRBJ2-1; v_gene: TRBV7-8; CDR3aa: CASSLWGGSSYNEQFF
j_gene: TRBJ2-1; v_gene: TRBV11-2; CDR3aa: CASSQDRGENNEQFF
j_gene: TRBJ2-3; v_gene: TRBV24-1; CDR3aa: CATSDKVIGGRDTQYF
j_gene: TRBJ2-1; v_gene: TRBV2; CDR3aa: CASSLRGGNEQSF
j_gene: TRBJ1-2; v_gene: TRBV10-2; CDR3aa: CASSDTGGSGYTF
j_gene: TRBJ2-1; v_gene: TRBV7-8; CDR3aa: CASGTAYNEQFF
j_gene: TRBJ1-2; v_gene: TRBV30; CDR3aa: CAWSGTRGPVDGYTF
j_gene: TRBJ2-5; v_gene: TRBV19; CDR3aa: CASSNGQQETQYF
j_gene: TRBJ1-2; v_gene: TRBV5-8; CDR3aa: CASSLEVGADGYTF
j_gene: TRBJ1-2; v_gene: TRBV9; CDR3aa: CASSDYLILSNYGYTF
j_gene: TRBJ2-2; v_gene: TRBV2; CDR3aa: CASSAGASGRITGELFF
j_gene: TRBJ1-1; v_gene: TRBV3-1; CDR3aa: CASSYRTGFGAFF
j_gene: TRBJ1-1; v_gene: TRBV29-1; CDR3aa: CSVVGWLNTEAFF
j_gene: TRBJ1-1; v_gene: TRBV2; CDR3aa: CASRQGDTEAFF
j_gene: TRBJ2-7; v_gene: TRBV7-3; CDR3aa: CASSPSGPRLQYF
j_gene: TRBJ2-1; v_gene: TRBV12-3/TRBV12-4; CDR3aa: CASSLYVEQFF
j_gene: TRBJ2-1; v_gene: TRBV7-3; CDR3aa: CASSSRRLAGFNNEQFF
j_gene: TRBJ2-1; v_gene: TRBV5-1; CDR3aa: CASSPRTSGDYNEQFF
j_gene: TRBJ1-3; v_gene: TRBV12-3/TRBV12-4; CDR3aa: CASSAGAGTGYGNTIYF
j_gene: TRBJ2-1; v_gene: TRBV11-2; CDR3aa: CASSLATSMSSYNEQFF
j_gene: TRBJ2-5; v_gene: TRBV3-1; CDR3aa: CASSQYGRVETQYF
j_gene: TRBJ2-5; v_gene: TRBV14; CDR3aa: CASSYRQLGPQETQYF
j_gene: TRBJ1-6; v_gene: TRBV28; CDR3aa: CASSLGDRDSPLHF
j_gene: TRBJ2-7; v_gene: TRBV7-9; CDR3aa: CASSLDRGDHEQYF
j_gene: TRBJ2-1; v_gene: TRBV6-5; CDR3aa: CASSYKRERMNEQFF
j_gene: TRBJ1-4; v_gene: TRBV5-1; CDR3aa: CASSLGPGATNEKLFF
j_gene: TRBJ2-2; v_gene: TRBV27; CDR3aa: CASSSPPTATGELFF
j_gene: TRBJ2-3; v_gene: TRBV9; CDR3aa: CASSVGDQSTDTQYF
j_gene: TRBJ1-1; v_gene: TRBV7-2; CDR3aa: CASSQTVNTEAFF
j_gene: TRBJ2-5; v_gene: TRBV7-2; CDR3aa: CASSLAPPQETQYF
j_gene: TRBJ2-3; v_gene: TRBV30; CDR3aa: CAWSRGLAGDTQYF
j_gene: TRBJ1-6; v_gene: TRBV2; CDR3aa: CASSEGRLNSPLHF
j_gene: TRBJ2-1; v_gene: TRBV28; CDR3aa: CASSLGTGSYNEQFF
j_gene: TRBJ1-2; v_gene: TRBV11-2; CDR3aa: CASSLAWGTGYTF
j_gene: TRBJ2-3; v_gene: TRBV10-2; CDR3aa: CASSGSEGYGDTQYF
j_gene: TRBJ2-4; v_gene: TRBV11-2; CDR3aa: CASSDSGSGRAKNIQYF